These T cell receptor beta chains were read from a single sample in a study of CD8+CD57+ T cells in acquired aplastic anemia. MiXCR was run by TCRdb on the reads, yielding one entry per CDR3 protein. The sample lists about 160,000 distinct CDR3 sequences; around 52% were seen once. The sequenced sample consisted of sorted CD4+, CD8+, or CD8+CD57+ T cells (not recorded which) from PBMCs. The receptors here all came from a human donor with aplastic anemia. CDR3s include the opening cysteine and the closing phenylalanine or tryptophan. The order of the fields is D gene, V gene, clone size, J gene, CDR3 protein, CDR3 DNA. The D gene is left open where the match is weak. Clone size is shown for a subset of rows, as once, few, many or a class of expanded clone.

NA	TRBV10-3	few	TRBJ1-2	CAISVGGDGNYGYTF	TGTGCCATCAGTGTGGGGGGAGACGGTAACTATGGCTACACCTTC
NA	TRBV12-3/TRBV12-4	many	TRBJ2-7	CASGYLAYEQYF	TGTGCCAGCGGCTACCTCGCCTACGAGCAGTACTTC
NA	TRBV10-3	NA	TRBJ2-5	CAISDPRQEAQYF	TGTGCCATCAGTGACCCGAGGCAAGAGGCCCAGTACTTC
NA	TRBV2	many	TRBJ2-2	CASSSGLNTGELFF	TGTGCCAGCAGCAGCGGGTTGAACACCGGGGAGCTGTTTTTT
NA	TRBV25-1	NA	TRBJ1-2	CASKGRRKGGYTF	TGTGCCAGCAAAGGCAGGAGAAAGGGCGGCTACACCTTC
NA	TRBV19	many	TRBJ1-1	CASSIPSWEGKGPEAFF	TGTGCCAGTAGTATTCCCTCTTGGGAGGGTAAAGGGCCTGAAGCTTTCTTT
NA	TRBV29-1	few	TRBJ1-1	CSVMRGLGDTEAFF	TGCAGCGTGATGAGGGGCCTGGGAGACACTGAAGCTTTCTTT
TRBD1	TRBV19	many	TRBJ1-1	CASRTGVYTEAFF	TGTGCCAGCAGGACAGGGGTTTATACTGAAGCTTTCTTT
TRBD1	TRBV20-1	many	TRBJ2-7	CSARGDRGTYEQYF	TGCAGTGCTAGAGGGGACAGGGGGACCTACGAGCAGTACTTC
TRBD1	TRBV4-1	NA	TRBJ1-2	CASSQDWTGKGLGYGYTF	TGCGCCAGCAGCCAAGACTGGACAGGGAAGGGCTTAGGCTATGGCTACACCTTC